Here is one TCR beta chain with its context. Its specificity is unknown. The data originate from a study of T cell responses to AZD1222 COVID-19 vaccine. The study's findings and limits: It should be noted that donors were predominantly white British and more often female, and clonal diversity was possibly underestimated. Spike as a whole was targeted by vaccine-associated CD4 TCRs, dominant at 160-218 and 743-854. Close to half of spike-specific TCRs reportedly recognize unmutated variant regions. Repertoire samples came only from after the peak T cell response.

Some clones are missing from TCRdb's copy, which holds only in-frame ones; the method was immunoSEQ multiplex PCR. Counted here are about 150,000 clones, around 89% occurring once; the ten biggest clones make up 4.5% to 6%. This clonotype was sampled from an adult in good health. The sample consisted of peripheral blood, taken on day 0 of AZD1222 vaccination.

CDR3 in amino acids: CAYSDRYQETQYF. CDR3 DNA: TGTGCCTACAGCGACCGGTACCAAGAGACCCAGTACTTC. V gene TRBV28 combines with J gene TRBJ2-5; no clear D gene. V lost 11 bases to trimming and J lost 0 bases, with 13 bases between them. The CDR3 sequence is 13 residues long. Germline lookup yields CDR1 MDHEN and CDR2 SYDVKM. The full variable domain, with the rest looked up from reference TRBV28 and TRBJ2-5, is DVKVTQSSRYLVKRTGEKVFLECVQDMDHENMFWYRQDPGLGLRLIYFSYDVKMKEKGDIPEGYSVSREKKERFSLILESASTNQTSMYLCAYSDRYQETQYFGPGTRLLVL.